The 20 T cell receptor beta chains below all came from one sample that was sequenced in a study of beta chain features in type 1 diabetes. Sequenced material consisted of expressed TCRB transcripts (all of the isolated RNA was reverse transcribed). Clones were sequenced by immunoSEQ multiplex PCR, and TCRdb holds only the in-frame ones, with some missing. The sample includes over 55,000 clones, under 60% of them seen just once. Their antigen targets remain unknown. Study outcomes and limitations: Across all four CD4+ subsets, people with type 1 diabetes showed modestly shorter TCRB CDR3s.

The material sequenced was Tregs from blood. The receptors shown here come from a woman between 35 and 50 years old with type 1 diabetes.

The rearrangement uses TRBV30 and TRBJ1-5, with 7 nucleotides matching TRBD1. CDR1 and CDR2 (germline): GTSNPN, SVGIG (reference sequence). With V trimmed by 1 base and J by 9 bases, 15 bases remained unmatched. This CDR3 comprises 16 residues. DNA for the CDR3: TGTGCCTGGAGTGCAACTACAGGGACAGACCGTCGGCCCCAGCATTTT. It encodes CAWSATTGTDRRPQHF.

A few counts support this clone. V gene TRBV28 combines with J gene TRBJ1-3, with D uncertain. The CDR3 totals 15 residues. Germline CDR1 MDHEN, CDR2 SYDVKM. Trimming removed 3 bases from V and 3 bases from J, with 12 bases in between. CDR3 nucleotide sequence: TGTGCCAGCAGTTTTAGGACTGGATATGGAAACACCATATATTTT. Encoded protein: CASSFRTGYGNTIYF.

The chain links TRBV4-3 to TRBJ2-3; D gene uncertain. This CDR3 has 14 residues. Germline CDR1 LGHNA, CDR2 YSLEER. V was clipped by 0 bases and J by 0 bases, with 4 bases between them. The CDR3 spells CASSQDGSTDTQYF. CDR3 DNA: TGCGCCAGCAGCCAAGACGGTAGCACAGATACGCAGTATTTT.

This sequence joins TRBV7-2 and TRBJ2-2; TRBD1 might be the D (6 bases). Germline V gives CDR1 SGHTA, CDR2 FQGNSA. Deletions cut 1 base from V and 1 base from J, with 10 bases between. The CDR3 totals 16 residues. CDR3 DNA sequence: TGTGCCAGCAGCTTAGATGGGGGCCTGAACACCGGGGAGCTGTTTTTT. This gives the protein CASSLDGGLNTGELFF.

The J gene is TRBJ1-4, the V gene TRBV5-4; D may be TRBD1 (5 bases). CDR3 size: 16 residues. Germline values: CDR1 SGHNT, CDR2 YYREEE (reference sequence). Deletions cut 4 bases from V and 0 bases from J, with 13 bases between. CDR3 DNA: TGTGCCAGCAGCCCGGGTGGGGCAGCAACTAATGAAAAACTGTTTTTT. It yields the protein CASSPGGAATNEKLFF.

The rearrangement links TRBV4-1 to TRBJ2-5, with D possibly matching TRBD1 (5 bases). CDR1 and CDR2 from the germline V gene are MGHRA and YSYEKL. V dropped 1 base and J dropped 7 bases, with 13 bases sitting between them. CDR3 length: 14 amino acids. The CDR3 bases are TGCGCCAGCAGCCAAGGTGACCAGGGATGGACCCAGTACTTC. Translation: CASSQGDQGWTQYF.

DNA for the CDR3: TGCAGCGCCAGACAGGGGGCGTACGCTGAAGCTTTCTTT. Protein sequence: CSARQGAYAEAFF. V and J are TRBV29-1 and TRBJ1-1; 10 bases fit TRBD1. Germline V gene data show CDR1 as SQVTM and CDR2 as ANQGSEA. The CDR3 sequence is 13 residues long. V shed 7 bases, J shed 6 bases, and the junction held 8 bases outside the gene matches.

This clone was found a few times. The chain links TRBV7-9 to TRBJ2-1, with 11 bases that match TRBD2. The CDR3 has 15 amino acids. CDR1 SEHNR and CDR2 FQNEAQ come from the germline V gene (reference sequence). J was trimmed by 6 bases and V by 5 bases; bases with no gene match: 6. The CDR3 spells CASSVTSGTFNEQFF. The CDR3 DNA reads as TGTGCCAGCAGCGTGACTAGCGGGACGTTCAATGAGCAGTTCTTC.

V and J are TRBV5-1 and TRBJ2-2; 11 bases agree with TRBD1. J gave up 5 bases and V 3 bases, and 3 bases lay outside the gene matches. CDR3 length: 15 amino acids. Germline CDR1 SGHRS, CDR2 YFSETQ. CDR3: CASSSGQGATGELFF. DNA for the CDR3: TGCGCCAGCAGCTCCGGACAGGGGGCTACCGGGGAGCTGTTTTTT. Full variable domain (remainder filled in from reference TRBV5-1 and TRBJ2-2): KAGVTQTPRYLIKTRGQQVTLSCSPISGHRSVSWYQQTPGQGLQFLFEYFSETQRNKGNFPGRFSGRQFSNSRSEMNVSTLELGDSALYLCASSSGQGATGELFFGEGSRLTVL.

The rearrangement joins TRBV18 to TRBJ2-6; TRBD1 aligns across 7 bases. CDR3 length equals 19 residues. V trimming: 6 bases; J trimming: 0 bases; junction bases outside the gene matches: 14. Germline loops: CDR1 KGHSH, CDR2 LQKENI. The CDR3 here is CASSRTTGSTISGANVLTF. As DNA, the CDR3 is TGTGCCAGCTCCCGTACGACAGGGAGCACAATCTCTGGGGCCAACGTCCTGACTTTC.

The table lists this clone with a few counts. The chain couples TRBV19 to TRBJ1-4; 9 bases line up with TRBD1. V shed 8 bases, J shed 6 bases, and the junction held 7 bases outside the gene matches. The CDR3 covers 14 residues. Per germline, CDR1 LNHDA and CDR2 SQIVND (reference sequence). CDR3 in DNA: TGTGCCAGTTCCGGGCGGACAGGGGATGAAAAACTGTTTTTT. It encodes CASSGRTGDEKLFF. Supplemented by reference TRBV19 and TRBJ1-4, the full variable domain reads DGGITQSPKYLFRKEGQNVTLSCEQNLNHDAMYWYRQDPGQGLRLIYYSQIVNDFQKGDIAEGYSVSREKKESFPLTVTSAQKNPTAFYLCASSGRTGDEKLFFGSGTQLSVL.

A single count supports this clone. The chain uses TRBV15 and TRBJ2-7; D is uncertain. The CDR3 has 14 residues. V lost 1 base to trimming and J lost 2 bases, with 9 bases between them. Germline CDR1 and CDR2: LNHNV and YYDKDF (reference sequence). The CDR3 loop is CATSRGNAAYEQYF. In DNA form, the CDR3 reads TGTGCCACCAGCAGAGGGAACGCGGCCTACGAGCAGTACTTC.

In its sample, this clone was seen a few times. This chain's CDR3 is CASSLGQGAYEQYF. CDR3 nucleotide sequence: TGTGCCAGCAGCTTAGGTCAGGGGGCCTACGAGCAGTACTTC. The chain employs TRBV7-2 and TRBJ2-7; 7 bases align to TRBD1. CDR1 SGHTA and CDR2 FQGNSA come from the germline V gene. V shed 1 base and J 2 bases; nucleotides not matched to a gene: 2. The CDR3 consists of 14 residues.

V gene TRBV10-3 combines with J gene TRBJ1-1; maybe TRBD1 (6 bases). Germline V lookup: CDR1 ENHRY, CDR2 SYGVKD. This CDR3 is 14 amino acids long. Trimming took off 10 bases at V and 5 bases at J, with 20 bases between the two ends. Here the CDR3 DNA reads TGTGCCAGCAGACCCGGGACAACGAAAACTGAAGCTTTCTTT. Protein sequence: CASRPGTTKTEAFF.

The chain links TRBV5-1 to TRBJ2-7; 7 bases are shared with TRBD1. Germline loops: CDR1 SGHRS, CDR2 YFSETQ. This CDR3 has 14 amino acids. After removal of 2 bases from V and 5 bases from J, the junction contained 7 bases not matched to a gene. CDR3 amino acids: CASSLTTGFHEQYF. CDR3 in DNA: TGCGCCAGCAGCTTAACGACAGGGTTCCACGAGCAGTACTTC.

This clone was counted only a few times. Here the CDR3 reads CATKGAGSGSTDTQYF. CDR3 in DNA: TGTGCCACCAAAGGGGCTGGGTCAGGGAGCACAGATACGCAGTATTTT. V is TRBV7-9 and J is TRBJ2-3; tentatively, D is TRBD1 (5 bases). Germline CDR1 reads SEHNR; CDR2 reads FQNEAQ (reference sequence). This CDR3 contains 16 residues. Deletions cut 10 bases from V and 0 bases from J, with 20 bases between.

V usage is TRBV29-1 and J usage is TRBJ2-6; D unclear. The germline CDR1 and CDR2 sequences are SQVTM and ANQGSEA. Between the trimmed V and J ends, which lost 3 bases and 2 bases, there was a span of 8 bases. The CDR3 loop spans 14 amino acids. CDR3 protein: CSVESPAGANVLTF. The CDR3, as DNA: TGCAGCGTTGAGAGCCCCGCTGGGGCCAACGTCCTGACTTTC.

The chain links TRBV10-3 to TRBJ2-1; TRBD2 matches at 12 bases. CDR1 ENHRY and CDR2 SYGVKD come from the germline V gene. Germline trimming cut 6 bases from V and 6 bases from J; bases unmatched to any gene: 6. The CDR3 is 15 amino acids. CDR3 bases: TGTGCCATCAGAGCGACTAGCGGGAGTCCCAATGAGCAGTTCTTC. This translates into CAIRATSGSPNEQFF.

The chain recombines TRBV7-2 with TRBJ2-1; 14 bases line up with TRBD2. With V trimmed by 1 base and J by 8 bases, 4 bases remained unmatched. This CDR3 is built from 16 residues. Per the germline V gene, CDR1 is SGHTA and CDR2 is FQGNSA. The CDR3, as DNA: TGTGCCAGCAGCTTAGTGGGGACTAGCGGGAGCTATGAGCAGTTCTTC. Translation: CASSLVGTSGSYEQFF.

The chain carries TRBV4-2 and TRBJ2-2; D ambiguous. This CDR3 has 16 amino acids. Trimming took 1 base from V and 0 from J, leaving 9 bases between them. In germline, CDR1 is LGHNA, CDR2 YNFKEQ. The CDR3 spells CASSQVRLANTGELFF. In DNA form, the CDR3 reads TGTGCCAGCAGCCAAGTCAGGCTCGCGAACACCGGGGAGCTGTTTTTT.